The 5 T cell receptor beta chains below all came from one sample that was sequenced in a study of T cells after yellow fever vaccination. TCRdb fed the 5' RACE reads into MiXCR, producing one record per CDR3 protein. Among 600,000 to 750,000 distinct CDR3 sequences, 9% to 15% were seen once, and the ten largest hold under 15%. The sequences come from PBMCs, collected on the day of the yellow fever booster vaccination. These receptors were collected from a man aged 30-40 years who received the YFV17D yellow fever vaccine.

The J gene is TRBJ2-7, the V gene TRBV29-1, with D possibly matching TRBD2 (6 bases). Per germline, CDR1 SQVTM and CDR2 ANQGSEA. This CDR3 is built from 11 residues. Trimming pared 7 bases from V and 3 bases from J, leaving 10 bases between. The CDR3 DNA reads TGCAGCGCCGGACTAAGCTACGAGCAGTACTTC. As protein: CSAGLSYEQYF.

On this clonotype: One end of the junction does not line up with germline, which may come from a read error. The rearrangement uses TRBV2 and TRBJ2-3; TRBD1 agrees at 7 bases. Germline assignment: CDR1 SNHLY and CDR2 FYNNEI. The CDR3 extends over 13 amino acids. The CDR3 protein is CASSDYGTDTLYF. The CDR3, as DNA: TGTGCCAGCAGTGATTACGGGACAGATACGCTGTATTTT. The variable domain in full, completed from reference TRBV2 and TRBJ2-3, reads EPEVTQTPSHQVTQMGQEVILRCVPISNHLYFYWYRQILGQKVEFLVSFYNNEISEKSEIFDDQFSVERPDGSNFTLKIRSTKLEDSAMYFCASSDYGTDTLYFGPGTRLTVL.

The chain joins TRBV6-5 to TRBJ2-1, with D perhaps matching TRBD2 (5 bases). This CDR3 contains 15 residues. Deletions cut 0 bases from V and 8 bases from J, with 14 bases between. Germline V CDR1 and CDR2: MNHEY, SVGAGI. CDR3 in amino acids: CASSYSEGVGYEQFF. The CDR3 DNA is TGTGCCAGCAGTTACTCAGAGGGAGTAGGGTATGAGCAGTTCTTC.

The J gene is TRBJ1-3, the V gene TRBV10-3, with D maybe TRBD1 (5 bases). This CDR3 comprises 18 residues. V was clipped by 10 bases and J by 2 bases, with 27 bases between them. Germline CDR1 ENHRY, CDR2 SYGVKD. The CDR3 region has the DNA TGTGCCACCCGAGTCTCTTACGGGGCCTATGCCCCTGGAAACACCATATATTTT. It translates to CATRVSYGAYAPGNTIYF.

This sequence joins TRBV11-2 and TRBJ2-2; 11 positions match TRBD1. The CDR3 spans 18 residues. The trim removed 4 bases at V and 6 bases at J, leaving 13 bases unmatched. CDR1 is SGHAT, CDR2 FQNNGV, per germline. As DNA, the CDR3 is TGTGCCAGCAGCTCCTTTAGCCCGGACAGGGGGCAATCCGGGGAGCTGTTTTTT. Residues: CASSSFSPDRGQSGELFF.